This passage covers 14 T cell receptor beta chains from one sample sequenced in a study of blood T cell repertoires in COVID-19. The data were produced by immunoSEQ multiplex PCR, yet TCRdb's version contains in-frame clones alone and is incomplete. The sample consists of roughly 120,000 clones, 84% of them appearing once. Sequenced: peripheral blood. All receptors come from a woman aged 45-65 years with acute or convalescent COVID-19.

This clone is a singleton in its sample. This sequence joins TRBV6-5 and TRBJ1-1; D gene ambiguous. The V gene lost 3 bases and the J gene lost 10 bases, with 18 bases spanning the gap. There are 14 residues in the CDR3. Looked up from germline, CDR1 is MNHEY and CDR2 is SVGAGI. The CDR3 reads CASSYYRGSSPAFF. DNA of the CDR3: TGTGCCAGCAGTTATTACCGGGGATCGAGCCCAGCTTTCTTT.

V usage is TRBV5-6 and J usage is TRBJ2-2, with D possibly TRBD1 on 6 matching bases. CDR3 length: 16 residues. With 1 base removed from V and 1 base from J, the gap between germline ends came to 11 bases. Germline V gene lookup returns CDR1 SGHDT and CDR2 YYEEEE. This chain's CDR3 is CASSLRNRVNTGELFF. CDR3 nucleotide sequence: TGTGCCAGCAGCTTGAGAAACAGGGTGAACACCGGGGAGCTGTTTTTT.

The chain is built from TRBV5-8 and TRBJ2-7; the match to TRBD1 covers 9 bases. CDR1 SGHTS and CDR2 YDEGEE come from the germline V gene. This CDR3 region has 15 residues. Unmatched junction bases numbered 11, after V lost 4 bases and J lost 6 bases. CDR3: CASSARDREFGEQYF. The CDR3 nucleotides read TGTGCCAGCAGCGCCCGGGACAGGGAGTTCGGCGAGCAGTACTTC.

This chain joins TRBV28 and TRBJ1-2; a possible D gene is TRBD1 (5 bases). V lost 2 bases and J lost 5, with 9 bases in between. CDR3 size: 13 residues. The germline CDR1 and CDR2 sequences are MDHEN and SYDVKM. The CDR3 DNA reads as TGTGCCAGCAGTTTAGGGCAGGGATATGGCTACACCTTC. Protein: CASSLGQGYGYTF.

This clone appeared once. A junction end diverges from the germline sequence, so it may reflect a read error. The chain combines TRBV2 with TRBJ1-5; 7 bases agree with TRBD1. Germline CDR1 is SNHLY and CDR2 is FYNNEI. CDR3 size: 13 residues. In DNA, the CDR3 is TGTGCCAGCAGTGAACAAGGGGGACAGCCCAGAATTTTT. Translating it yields CASSEQGGQPRIF.

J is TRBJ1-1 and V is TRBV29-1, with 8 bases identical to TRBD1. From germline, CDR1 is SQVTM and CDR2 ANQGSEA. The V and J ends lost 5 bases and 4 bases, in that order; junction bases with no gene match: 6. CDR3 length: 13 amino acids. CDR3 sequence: CSVPGTGLTEAFF. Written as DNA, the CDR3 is TGCAGCGTTCCTGGGACAGGTCTCACTGAAGCTTTCTTT.

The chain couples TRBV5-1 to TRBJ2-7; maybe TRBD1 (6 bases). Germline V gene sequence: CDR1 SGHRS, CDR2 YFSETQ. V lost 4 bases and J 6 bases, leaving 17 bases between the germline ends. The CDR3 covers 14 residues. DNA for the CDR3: TGCGCCAGCAGCCCGGGACACGGGGCCGCCGAGCAGTACTTC. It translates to CASSPGHGAAEQYF.

CDR3 sequence: CASSSLSGGETQYF. The CDR3 nucleotides read TGTGCCAGCAGCTCGCTAAGCGGAGGAGAGACCCAGTACTTC. This chain joins TRBV5-8 and TRBJ2-5, with D possibly TRBD2 on 5 matching bases. This CDR3 has 14 amino acids. Trimming cost V 3 bases and J 4 bases, with 13 bases left between them. Germline V gives CDR1 SGHTS, CDR2 YDEGEE.

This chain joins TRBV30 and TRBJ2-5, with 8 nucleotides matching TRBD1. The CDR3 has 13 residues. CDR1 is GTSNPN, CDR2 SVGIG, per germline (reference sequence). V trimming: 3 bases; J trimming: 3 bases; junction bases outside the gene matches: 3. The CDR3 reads CAWRDRVEETQYF. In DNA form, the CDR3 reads TGTGCCTGGAGGGACAGGGTCGAAGAGACCCAGTACTTC.

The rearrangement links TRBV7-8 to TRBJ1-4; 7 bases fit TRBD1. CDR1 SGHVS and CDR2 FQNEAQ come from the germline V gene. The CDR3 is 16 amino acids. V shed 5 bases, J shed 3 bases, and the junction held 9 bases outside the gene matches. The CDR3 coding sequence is TGTGCCAGCAGCCCAGGACAGGCCGGGGCTAATGAAAAACTGTTTTTT. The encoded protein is CASSPGQAGANEKLFF.

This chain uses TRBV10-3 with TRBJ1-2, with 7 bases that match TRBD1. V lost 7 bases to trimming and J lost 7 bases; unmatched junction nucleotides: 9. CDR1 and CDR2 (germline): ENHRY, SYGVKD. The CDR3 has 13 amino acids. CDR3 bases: TGTGCCATCACCCGGGAGGGGGCGGGTGGCTACACCTTC. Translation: CAITREGAGGYTF.

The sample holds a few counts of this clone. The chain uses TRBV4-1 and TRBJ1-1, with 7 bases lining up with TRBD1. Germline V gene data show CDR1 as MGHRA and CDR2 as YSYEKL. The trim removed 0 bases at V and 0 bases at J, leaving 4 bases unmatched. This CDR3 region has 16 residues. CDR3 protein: CASSQDGRGMNTEAFF. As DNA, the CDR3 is TGCGCCAGCAGCCAAGATGGCAGGGGGATGAACACTGAAGCTTTCTTT.

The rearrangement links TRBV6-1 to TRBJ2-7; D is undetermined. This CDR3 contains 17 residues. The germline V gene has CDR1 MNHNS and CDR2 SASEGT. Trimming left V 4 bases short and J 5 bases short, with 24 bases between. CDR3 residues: CASSVSQLRKVVDEQYF. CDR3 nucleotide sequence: TGTGCCAGCAGTGTCTCCCAGTTGAGGAAGGTAGTAGACGAGCAGTACTTC.

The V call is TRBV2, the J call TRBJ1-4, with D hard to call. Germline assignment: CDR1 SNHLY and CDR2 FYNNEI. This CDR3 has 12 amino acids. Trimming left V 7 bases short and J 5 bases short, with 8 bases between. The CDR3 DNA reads TGTGCCAGCACGGTCGCAAATGAAAAACTGTTTTTT. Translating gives CASTVANEKLFF.